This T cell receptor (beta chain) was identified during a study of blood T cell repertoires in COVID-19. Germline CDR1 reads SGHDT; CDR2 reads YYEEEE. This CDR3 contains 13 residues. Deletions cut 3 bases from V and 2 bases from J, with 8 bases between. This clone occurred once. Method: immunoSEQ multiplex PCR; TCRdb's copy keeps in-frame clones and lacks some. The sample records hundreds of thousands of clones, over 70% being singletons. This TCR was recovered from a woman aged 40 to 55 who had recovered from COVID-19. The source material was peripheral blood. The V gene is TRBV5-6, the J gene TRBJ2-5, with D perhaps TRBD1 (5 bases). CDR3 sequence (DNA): TGTGCCAGCAGCTGGGGCTATCAAGAGACCCAGTACTTC. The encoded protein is CASSWGYQETQYF.